The entry that follows covers one TCR beta chain sequence. What it binds is not known. The data are from a study of OX40 agonist ivuxolimab in advanced cancers. About the research overall: Age averaged around 60 years (range roughly 23 to 80), and less than 85% were male. Whole-study findings and limits: Part of the nonresponder group also had normalized T-cell clonal expansion that was low. The study observed clonal expansion of CD4+ and CD8+ blood T cells by week 6 at 0.1 to 3.0 mg/kg.

The protocol was immunoSEQ multiplex PCR, while the TCRdb copy is restricted to in-frame clones and leaves out a portion. The repertoire holds over 150,000 clones, with approximately 94% as singletons. The clonotype originates from an adult with an advanced solid tumor such as melanoma, head and neck, liver or kidney cancer. Material: CD4+ or CD8+ T cells sorted from blood, obtained in a trial of the OX40 agonist ivuxolimab.

The CDR3 DNA reads TGTGCCAGCAGTTACTCGTTGGGAAGGAGGGAGACCCAGTACTTC. Amino acids: CASSYSLGRRETQYF. The V call is TRBV6-5, the J call TRBJ2-5, with D perhaps TRBD2 (5 bases). Germline CDR1 is MNHEY and CDR2 is SVGAGI. The length of the CDR3 is 15 residues. Trimming stripped 0 bases from V and 5 bases from J, with 13 bases between.